Listed here are 6 T cell receptor beta chains from one sample, sequenced in a study of blood T cell repertoires in COVID-19. Here immunoSEQ multiplex PCR was the method, and the copy in TCRdb shows in-frame clones only, minus some. Here the sample spans around 250,000 clones, over 75% being singletons. The source material was PBMCs or T cells enriched from blood (not recorded which). The receptor source for this set is a man between 18 and 35 years old who had recovered from COVID-19.

The genes are TRBV5-1 and TRBJ2-1, with TRBD2 matching over 12 bases. The CDR3 extends over 15 amino acids. Germline loops: CDR1 SGHRS, CDR2 YFSETQ. V was clipped by 1 base and J by 9 bases; unmatched bases: 5. The CDR3 protein is CASSLQGLAGGEQFF. The CDR3 DNA follows: TGCGCCAGCAGCTTGCAGGGACTAGCGGGTGGTGAGCAGTTCTTC.

The J gene is TRBJ1-3, the V gene TRBV4-1, with D possibly matching TRBD1 (6 bases). Trimming pared 4 bases from V and 4 bases from J, leaving 14 bases between. The CDR3 contains 15 residues. Per germline, CDR1 MGHRA and CDR2 YSYEKL. The CDR3 loop reads CASSPDPGGGNTIYF. CDR3 bases: TGCGCCAGCAGCCCTGACCCGGGGGGCGGAAACACCATATATTTT.

The chain combines TRBV2 with TRBJ1-4; 7 positions agree with TRBD1. Trimming at V came to 7 bases and at J to 8 bases, leaving 4 bases not matched to a gene. Germline CDR1 reads SNHLY; CDR2 reads FYNNEI. CDR3 length equals 12 residues. The CDR3 coding sequence is TGTGCCAGCAATCCGACAGGGGAAAAACTGTTTTTT. Its protein product is CASNPTGEKLFF.

This clone was recorded a few times. The V gene is TRBV7-2, the J gene TRBJ1-1, with 9 bases fitting TRBD1. The germline gives CDR1 SGHTA, CDR2 FQGNSA. The CDR3 extends over 15 amino acids. Germline trimming cut 5 bases from V and 5 bases from J; bases unmatched to any gene: 9. For the CDR3, the DNA is TGTGCCAGCAGCCCGACGACAGGGGGAAGGACTGAAGCTTTCTTT. This codes for CASSPTTGGRTEAFF. Supplemented by reference TRBV7-2 and TRBJ1-1, the full variable domain reads GAGVSQSPSNKVTEKGKDVELRCDPISGHTALYWYRQSLGQGLEFLIYFQGNSAPDKSGLPSDRFSAERTGGSVSTLTIQRTQQEDSAVYLCASSPTTGGRTEAFFGQGTRLTVV.

This chain uses TRBV24-1 with TRBJ2-5; D is possibly TRBD1 (5 bases). V was clipped by 3 bases and J by 1 base, with 8 bases between them. The CDR3 extends over 14 amino acids. Looked up from germline, CDR1 is KGHDR and CDR2 is SFDVKD. The DNA of the CDR3 is TGTGCCACCAGTGATCCCAGGGTCCAAGAGACCCAGTACTTC. Amino acids: CATSDPRVQETQYF.

The rearrangement joins TRBV19 to TRBJ2-1, with 11 positions matching TRBD2. V lost 4 bases, J lost 4 bases, and 3 bases stayed unmatched. Germline V gene data show CDR1 as LNHDA and CDR2 as SQIVND (reference sequence). CDR3 length: 15 residues. In DNA form, the CDR3 reads TGTGCCAGTAGTACAAGACTAGCGGGGTACAATGAGCAGTTCTTC. Protein product: CASSTRLAGYNEQFF. The whole variable domain, remainder taken from reference TRBV19 and TRBJ2-1, is DGGITQSPKYLFRKEGQNVTLSCEQNLNHDAMYWYRQDPGQGLRLIYYSQIVNDFQKGDIAEGYSVSREKKESFPLTVTSAQKNPTAFYLCASSTRLAGYNEQFFGPGTRLTVL.